Listed here are 4 T cell receptor beta chains from one sample, sequenced in a study of blood T cells in healthy people across ages. Through a sample-barcoded 5' primer and a J-beta primer mix, a second PCR was run for roughly 7 to 11 cycles. TCRdb re-called the 5' RACE reads through MiXCR, storing one row per CDR3 protein. The sample yields roughly 700,000 distinct CDR3 sequences, around 49% seen once. Sample: blood. Receptors were obtained from a woman aged 60 to 75 in good health.

The chain combines TRBV4-3 with TRBJ2-7, with 9 bases identical to TRBD2. Germline V gene sequence: CDR1 LGHNA, CDR2 YSLEER. CDR3 length: 16 amino acids. The V segment lost 4 bases and the J segment 7 bases; nucleotides outside the gene matches: 14. The CDR3 DNA sequence: TGCGCCAGCAGCCTTAGCGGGAGAGGGGGTTACAATGAGCAGTACTTC. Translated, it gives CASSLSGRGGYNEQYF.

As regards this clonotype: The junction departs from germline at one end; a sequencing error may be responsible. The rearrangement links TRBV18 to TRBJ2-4, with a weak D call TRBD1 (5 bases). Germline V gives CDR1 KGHSH, CDR2 LQKENI. The CDR3 covers 13 residues. The CDR3 DNA follows: TGTACCAGCTCATCCGGACACGGTGGAGAGCAGTACTTC. The encoded protein is CTSSSGHGGEQYF.

With regard to this clonotype: The junction differs from germline at one of its ends, possibly a read error. The rearrangement uses TRBV27 and TRBJ1-1; D not resolved. Germline values: CDR1 MNHEY, CDR2 SMNVEV (reference sequence). CDR3 length equals 16 residues. CDR3 nucleotide sequence: TGTGCCGGCAGTCCCCGCTATGGACTCTCTCACACTGAAGCTTTCTTT. This translates into CAGSPRYGLSHTEAFF.

The chain carries TRBV10-3 and TRBJ2-4; D tentatively reads TRBD1 or TRBD2 (8 bases each). The DNA end favors TRBJ2-7, so the J call may be wrong. This CDR3 has 15 residues. From germline, CDR1 is ENHRY and CDR2 SYGVKD. The CDR3 here is CAISEQGAGGGEQYF. As DNA, the CDR3 is TGTGCCATCAGTGAGCAGGGGGCGGGAGGAGGCGAGCAGTACTTC.